The entry below gives a single T cell receptor (beta chain) sequence along with its context. These data originate in a study of blood T cell repertoires in COVID-19. About the research overall: PBMCs, B-cell-depleted T cells, or T cells were the source of the cDNA or gDNA that made up the material.

The germline V gene has CDR1 SQVTM and CDR2 ANQGSEA. V lost 6 bases, J lost 0 bases, and 6 bases stayed unmatched. The CDR3 consists of 15 residues. Seattle patients were enrolled during active infection and followed longitudinally. TCRdb's table, derived via immunoSEQ multiplex PCR, lists solely in-frame clones and lacks some. The sample shows approximately 250,000 clones, approximately 85% of them seen only once. V gene TRBV29-1 combines with J gene TRBJ1-2; 11 bases align to TRBD1. The sample was peripheral blood. This sequence originates from a woman over 75 with COVID-19, enrolled during active disease. CDR3 bases: TGCAGCGTCGGACAGGGGGCCCCTACTAACTATGGCTACACCTTC. As protein: CSVGQGAPTNYGYTF.